These 17 T cell receptor beta chains came from one sample sequenced in a study of blood T cell repertoires in COVID-19. The assay was immunoSEQ multiplex PCR, and TCRdb's table has in-frame clones only and misses some. The table has some 42,000 clones, approximately 88% seen once. Sequenced input: peripheral blood. The receptors stem from a human donor in a cohort sampled during active COVID-19.

The V call is TRBV19, the J call TRBJ2-7; D possibly corresponds to TRBD2 (6 bases). V was cut by 4 bases and J by 11 bases, with 18 bases left in between. Germline values: CDR1 LNHDA, CDR2 SQIVND (reference sequence). CDR3 length equals 13 residues. The CDR3 spells CASSTSGEVRKYF. DNA for the CDR3: TGTGCCAGTAGTACTTCCGGGGAGGTGCGGAAGTACTTC.

The gene calls are TRBV21-1 and TRBJ1-5. TRBV21-1 counts as a pseudogene. The CDR3 has 13 amino acids. CDR3 nucleotide sequence: TGTGCCAGGAGGCGGAGGTCCTATCAGCCCCAGCATTTT. Translation gives CARRRRSYQPQHF.

The chain combines TRBV27 with TRBJ1-3; 8 bases match TRBD1. CDR3 size: 16 residues. CDR1 is MNHEY and CDR2 is SMNVEV in the germline V gene (reference sequence). V dropped 5 bases and J dropped 0; count of bases not matched to a gene: 6. CDR3 sequence (DNA): TGTGCCAGCAGTACGATCGGACAGGGCTCTGGAAACACCATATATTTT. This sequence encodes CASSTIGQGSGNTIYF.

This rearrangement joins TRBV9 to TRBJ2-5; perhaps TRBD1 as D (6 bases). Germline V lookup: CDR1 SGDLS, CDR2 YYNGEE. V dropped 2 bases and J dropped 1 base, with 15 bases sitting between them. The CDR3 runs 16 residues. CDR3 region: CASSVSRGIGQETQYF. Written as DNA, the CDR3 is TGTGCCAGCAGCGTTAGCAGGGGAATTGGCCAAGAGACCCAGTACTTC.

The J gene is TRBJ1-6, the V gene TRBV2; 7 positions match TRBD1. Germline V lookup: CDR1 SNHLY, CDR2 FYNNEI. The V and J ends lost 6 bases and 7 bases, in that order; junction bases with no gene match: 9. This CDR3 has 15 amino acids. The CDR3 protein is CASSKSGQANSPLHF. The CDR3 bases are TGTGCCAGCAGCAAATCAGGACAGGCGAATTCACCCCTCCACTTT.

The chain carries TRBV19 and TRBJ1-2; 10 bases map to TRBD1. Germline V gene lookup returns CDR1 LNHDA and CDR2 SQIVND (reference sequence). This CDR3 region has 14 residues. The V gene end was trimmed by 6 bases and the J gene end by 4 bases; junction bases not matched to a gene: 5. CDR3 DNA: TGTGCCAGTAGACGAAGGGACAGGGGCTATGGCTACACCTTC. Encoded protein: CASRRRDRGYGYTF.

V gene TRBV6-2 or TRBV6-3 combines with J gene TRBJ1-5; 10 bases are shared with TRBD1. V lost 2 bases to trimming and J lost 4 bases; unmatched junction nucleotides: 5. The CDR3 is 16 amino acids. Germline loops: CDR1 MNHEY, CDR2 SVGEGT. The CDR3: CASSYPGQGRNQPQHF. Here the CDR3 DNA reads TGTGCCAGCAGTTACCCGGGACAGGGGCGGAATCAGCCCCAGCATTTT.

V gene TRBV10-3 combines with J gene TRBJ1-1; possible D gene TRBD1, 6 bases. Germline CDR1 and CDR2: ENHRY and SYGVKD. The germline V and J ends were trimmed by 9 bases and 1 base, with 15 bases remaining between them. The CDR3 has 14 amino acids. CDR3 bases: TGTGCCATTAAGCTGGGACAATCGAACACTGAAGCTTTCTTT. It specifies CAIKLGQSNTEAFF.

The sample holds one count of this clone. This chain links TRBV5-6 with TRBJ2-7, with 9 nucleotides matching TRBD2. The CDR3 extends over 15 amino acids. Germline CDR1 is SGHDT and CDR2 is YYEEEE. With 3 bases clipped from V and 6 bases from J, the junction kept 10 bases outside the gene matches. In DNA form, the CDR3 reads TGTGCCAGCAGCTGGAACCTAGCGGGGTTCGTCGAGCAGTACTTC. Its protein is CASSWNLAGFVEQYF.

This clone appeared once. V is TRBV7-9 and J is TRBJ1-3, with TRBD1 identical over 8 bases. J lost 0 bases, V lost 5 bases, and 3 bases had no gene match. The V gene's germline CDR1 is SEHNR and CDR2 FQNEAQ (reference sequence). CDR3 length: 15 amino acids. CDR3 in amino acids: CASSVTGGSGNTIYF. In DNA, the CDR3 is TGTGCCAGCAGCGTTACAGGGGGCTCTGGAAACACCATATATTTT.

The chain carries TRBV9 and TRBJ1-6, with no clear D. CDR1 is SGDLS and CDR2 is YYNGEE in the germline V gene. The CDR3 spans 15 residues. The V gene lost 0 bases and the J gene lost 10 bases, with 14 bases spanning the gap. For the CDR3, the DNA is TGTGCCAGCAGCGTAGATGGCAATCGGGGATCACCCCTCCACTTT. Translation gives CASSVDGNRGSPLHF.

This clone has only a few counts. The genes are TRBV6-5 and TRBJ1-6; D is perhaps TRBD1 (5 bases). The CDR3 extends over 15 amino acids. Germline V lookup: CDR1 MNHEY, CDR2 SVGAGI. The V end was cut by 8 bases, the J end by 0 bases, with 11 bases between. The chain's CDR3 is CASQRRGSYNSPLHF. Written as DNA, the CDR3 is TGTGCCAGCCAACGGAGGGGCTCCTATAATTCACCCCTCCACTTT.

The rearrangement uses TRBV6-5 and TRBJ2-7, with D possibly being TRBD1 (6 bases). The germline V gene has CDR1 MNHEY and CDR2 SVGAGI. CDR3 size: 15 residues. The V and J ends lost 6 bases and 1 base respectively, with 16 bases between them. The CDR3 spells CASRGEDTGSYEQYF. Written as DNA, the CDR3 is TGTGCCAGCAGGGGGGAAGATACAGGGTCCTACGAGCAGTACTTC.

This clone occurred once. The CDR3 bases are TGTGCCAGCAGCTTCCCTTGGACAGTCGGGGAGCTGTTTTTT. Translating gives CASSFPWTVGELFF. The genes are TRBV11-2 and TRBJ2-2, with D possibly being TRBD1 (6 bases). There are 14 residues in the CDR3. V lost 3 bases to trimming and J lost 7 bases, with 12 bases between them. Germline V gene sequence: CDR1 SGHAT, CDR2 FQNNGV.

The rearrangement links TRBV19 to TRBJ1-2; TRBD1 might be the D (5 bases). Trimming took 1 base from V and 5 from J, leaving 8 bases between them. The CDR3 is made up of 13 amino acids. Germline V gives CDR1 LNHDA, CDR2 SQIVND (reference sequence). Written as DNA, the CDR3 is TGTGCCAGTAGTATAGGAGACAGTTATGGCTACACCTTC. Translated, it gives CASSIGDSYGYTF. The complete variable domain, with remaining parts taken from reference TRBV19 and TRBJ1-2, reads DGGITQSPKYLFRKEGQNVTLSCEQNLNHDAMYWYRQDPGQGLRLIYYSQIVNDFQKGDIAEGYSVSREKKESFPLTVTSAQKNPTAFYLCASSIGDSYGYTFGSGTRLTVV.

This sequence joins TRBV3-1 (or the pseudogene TRBV3-2) and TRBJ2-5, with D uncertain. Trimming removed 6 bases at V and 5 bases at J, with 10 bases between. This CDR3 has 12 amino acids. Per the germline V gene, CDR1 is LGHDT and CDR2 is YNNKEL (reference sequence). The chain's CDR3 is CASSLESETQYF. DNA for the CDR3: TGTGCCAGCAGTCTAGAGAGCGAGACCCAGTACTTC.

V usage is TRBV7-2 and J usage is TRBJ2-7, with 8 bases that match TRBD2. Looked up from germline, CDR1 is SGHTA and CDR2 is FQGNSA. This CDR3 is built from 14 residues. J was trimmed by 3 bases and V by 4 bases; bases with no gene match: 5. The CDR3 loop reads CASSSGLGYYEQYF. CDR3 in DNA: TGTGCCAGCAGCTCGGGACTAGGTTACTACGAGCAGTACTTC.